This is a list of T cell receptor beta chains from one sample in a study of cytomegalovirus exposure and HLA in healthy donors. Here immunoSEQ multiplex PCR was the method, and the copy in TCRdb shows in-frame clones only, minus some. The sample holds about 130,000 clones, approximately 85% seen once. Sequencing was done on a sample of PBMCs. The receptors derive from a boy aged 5-17 years in good health and CMV-seronegative. The CDR3 runs from the conserved cysteine through the conserved F or W. Size is omitted from some rows. Given values are once, few, many or a class for expanded clones.

V gene	J gene	clone size	CDR3 protein
TRBV30	TRBJ2-2	NA	CAWSVVRANTGELFF
TRBV6-1	TRBJ1-5	NA	CASSEGGEGQPQHF
TRBV5-1	TRBJ2-7	few	CASSPTWTGEYEQYF
TRBV27	TRBJ1-5	NA	CASTTLEGLNQPQHF
TRBV4-2	TRBJ1-5	NA	CASSQEDSAYQPQHF
TRBV14	TRBJ2-7	NA	CASSPDWAYEQYF
TRBV30	TRBJ2-3	NA	CACSRAGDSPQYF
TRBV11-2	TRBJ2-7	NA	CASSPSGSVHEQYF
TRBV6-6	TRBJ1-2	NA	CASSDLDRVGYTF
TRBV19	TRBJ1-2	NA	CASQDRNYGYTF
TRBV19	TRBJ2-7	NA	CASSIGRTGDNEQYF
TRBV15	TRBJ2-2	NA	CATSRTGGGDTGELFF
TRBV4-2	TRBJ1-1	NA	CASSPGQGIFF
TRBV7-7	TRBJ2-3	NA	CASSAGTGHSTDTQYF
TRBV15	TRBJ1-5	NA	CATNRGEANQPQHF
TRBV7-8	TRBJ2-7	NA	CASSLGLQVLNTYEQYF
TRBV5-1	TRBJ1-2	NA	CASSGGTGIGYTF
TRBV4-1	TRBJ1-2	NA	CASSQKDGGTYGYTF
TRBV6-1	TRBJ2-5	NA	CASSEEAGGQETQYF
TRBV30	TRBJ1-1	NA	CAVREAFF
TRBV5-6	TRBJ1-1	NA	CASSLDVEMNTEAFF
TRBV4-1	TRBJ2-5	NA	CASSRSGLADETQYF
TRBV13	TRBJ2-2	NA	CASRLTGELFF
TRBV7-2	TRBJ1-5	NA	CASSLDRAGQPQHF
TRBV10-2	TRBJ2-5	NA	CASSVKEQEAQYF
TRBV27	TRBJ1-1	NA	CASSLGRNTEAFF